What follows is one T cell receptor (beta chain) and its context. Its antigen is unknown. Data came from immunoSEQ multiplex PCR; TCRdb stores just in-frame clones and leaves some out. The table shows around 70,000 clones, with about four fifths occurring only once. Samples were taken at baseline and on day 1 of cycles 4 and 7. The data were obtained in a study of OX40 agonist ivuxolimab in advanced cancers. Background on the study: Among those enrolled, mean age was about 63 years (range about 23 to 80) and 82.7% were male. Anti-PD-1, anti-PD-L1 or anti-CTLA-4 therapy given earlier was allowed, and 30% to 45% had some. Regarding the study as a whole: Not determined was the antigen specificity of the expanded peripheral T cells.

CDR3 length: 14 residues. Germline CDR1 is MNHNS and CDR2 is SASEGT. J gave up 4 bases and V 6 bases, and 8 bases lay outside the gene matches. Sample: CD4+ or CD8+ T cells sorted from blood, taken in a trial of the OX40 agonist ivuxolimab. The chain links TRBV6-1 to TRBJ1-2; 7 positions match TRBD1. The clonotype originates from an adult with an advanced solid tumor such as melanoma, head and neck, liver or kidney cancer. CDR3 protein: CASSDSGTAYGYTF. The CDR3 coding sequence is TGTGCCAGCAGCGACTCCGGGACAGCCTATGGCTACACCTTC.